Shown below are 7 T cell receptor beta chains from a single sample sequenced in a study of T-cell reconstitution after alpha-beta-depleted transplantation in children. A TCRbeta library incorporating unique molecular identifiers was prepared. TCRdb ran MiXCR on the PCR reads and lists one entry per CDR3 protein. The table has 700,000 to 950,000 distinct CDR3 sequences, roughly 16% seen once; the top ten hold around 5%. The material sequenced was PBMCs, mostly from graft donor cells, taken 360 days after TCRalphabeta/CD19-depleted stem cell transplant. The receptors here all came from a male patient between 5 and 17 years old who had a stem cell transplant for acute lymphoblastic leukemia, so the T cells may come from the graft donor.

This clonotype showed up just a few times. The chain joins TRBV29-1 to TRBJ2-1; D is tentatively TRBD1 or TRBD2 (5 bases each). The length of the CDR3 is 16 residues. Trimming pared 7 bases from V and 4 bases from J, leaving 23 bases between. CDR1 is SQVTM and CDR2 is ANQGSEA in the germline V gene. In DNA, the CDR3 is TGCAGCGCAACGAGGTCGGGGCTACCACTTTACAATGAGCAGTTCTTC. Protein: CSATRSGLPLYNEQFF.

This rearrangement joins TRBV5-1 to TRBJ1-2; a weak D match, TRBD1 (5 bases). The CDR3 has 16 amino acids. V dropped 0 bases and J dropped 1 base, with 13 bases sitting between them. CDR1 SGHRS and CDR2 YFSETQ come from the germline V gene. The CDR3 sequence: CASSLARTPNNYGYTF. As DNA, the CDR3 is TGCGCCAGCAGCTTGGCCCGGACACCGAATAACTATGGCTACACCTTC. The full variable domain, its missing parts supplied by reference TRBV5-1 and TRBJ1-2, is KAGVTQTPRYLIKTRGQQVTLSCSPISGHRSVSWYQQTPGQGLQFLFEYFSETQRNKGNFPGRFSGRQFSNSRSEMNVSTLELGDSALYLCASSLARTPNNYGYTFGSGTRLTVV.

This clonotype was counted a few times. V gene TRBV20-1 combines with J gene TRBJ1-1, with a tentative D call TRBD1 (6 bases). The CDR3 runs to 15 residues. V lost 3 bases to trimming and J lost 0 bases, with 14 bases between them. Germline CDR1 and CDR2: DFQATT and SNEGSKA (reference sequence). As DNA, the CDR3 is TGCAGTGCTAGGGCTACAGGGACCATGAACACTGAAGCTTTCTTT. This encodes CSARATGTMNTEAFF.

This clonotype has more than one count but fewer than ten. The chain has TRBV7-6 and TRBJ1-5; no clear D. Germline V lookup: CDR1 SGHVS, CDR2 FNYEAQ. Trimming cost V 5 bases and J 1 base, with 6 bases left between them. The CDR3 covers 13 residues. CDR3: CASSERSNQPQHF. CDR3 nucleotides: TGTGCCAGCAGCGAGAGGAGCAATCAGCCCCAGCATTTT.

The chain joins TRBV5-1 to TRBJ2-5; TRBD2 agrees at 10 bases. Germline CDR1 SGHRS, CDR2 YFSETQ. The J segment lost 2 bases and the V segment lost 4 bases, leaving 14 bases of the junction unmatched. This CDR3 comprises 18 residues. Written as DNA, the CDR3 is TGCGCCAGCAGCCCGGGGAGCCGACTAGCGGGCACTCAAGAGACCCAGTACTTC. Residues: CASSPGSRLAGTQETQYF. The entire variable domain, with the rest obtained from reference TRBV5-1 and TRBJ2-5, is as follows: KAGVTQTPRYLIKTRGQQVTLSCSPISGHRSVSWYQQTPGQGLQFLFEYFSETQRNKGNFPGRFSGRQFSNSRSEMNVSTLELGDSALYLCASSPGSRLAGTQETQYFGPGTRLLVL.

J is TRBJ2-5 and V is TRBV6-5; D might be TRBD1 or TRBD2, each matching 5 bases. The CDR3 sequence is 12 residues long. Trimming removed 8 bases from V and 5 bases from J, with 12 bases in between. Per germline, CDR1 MNHEY and CDR2 SVGAGI. In nucleotides, the CDR3 is TGTGCCAGCCCCGAGGGACGGGAGACCCAGTACTTC. Its translation is CASPEGRETQYF.

This clonotype was observed a few times. The chain links TRBV24-1 to TRBJ2-7; the match to TRBD2 covers 12 bases. This CDR3 comprises 15 residues. Germline V lookup: CDR1 KGHDR, CDR2 SFDVKD. The V segment lost 4 bases and the J segment 5 bases; nucleotides outside the gene matches: 5. CDR3 DNA sequence: TGTGCCACCAGTGACCCTAGCGGGAGGGCCCACGAGCAGTACTTC. Protein product: CATSDPSGRAHEQYF.